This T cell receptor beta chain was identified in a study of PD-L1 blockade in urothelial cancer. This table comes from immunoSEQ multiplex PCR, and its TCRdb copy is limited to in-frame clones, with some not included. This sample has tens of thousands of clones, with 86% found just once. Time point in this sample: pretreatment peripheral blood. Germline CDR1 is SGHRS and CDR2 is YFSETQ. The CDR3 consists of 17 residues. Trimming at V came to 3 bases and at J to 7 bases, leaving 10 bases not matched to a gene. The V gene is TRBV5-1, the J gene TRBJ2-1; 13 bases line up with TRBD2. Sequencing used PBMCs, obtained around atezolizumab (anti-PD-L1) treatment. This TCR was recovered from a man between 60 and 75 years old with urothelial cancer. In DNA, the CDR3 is TGCGCCAGCAGCTCCTTGACTAGCGGGGGGACGTGGAATGAGCAGTTCTTC. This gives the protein CASSSLTSGGTWNEQFF.